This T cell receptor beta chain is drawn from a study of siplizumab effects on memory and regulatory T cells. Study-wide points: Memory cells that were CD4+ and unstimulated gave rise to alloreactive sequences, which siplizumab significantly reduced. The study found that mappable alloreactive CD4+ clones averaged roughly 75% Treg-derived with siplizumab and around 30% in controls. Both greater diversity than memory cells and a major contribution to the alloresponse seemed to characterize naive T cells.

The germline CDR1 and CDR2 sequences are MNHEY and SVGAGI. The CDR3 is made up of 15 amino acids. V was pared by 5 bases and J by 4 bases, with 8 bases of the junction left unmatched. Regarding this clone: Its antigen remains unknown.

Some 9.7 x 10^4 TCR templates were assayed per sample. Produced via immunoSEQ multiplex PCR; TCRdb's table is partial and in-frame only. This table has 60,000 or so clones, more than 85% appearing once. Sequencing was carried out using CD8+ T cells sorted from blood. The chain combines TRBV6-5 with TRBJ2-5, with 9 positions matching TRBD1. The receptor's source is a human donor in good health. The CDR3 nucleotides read TGTGCCAGCAGTCCGGTGACAGGGGGAAGAGAGACCCAGTACTTC. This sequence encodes CASSPVTGGRETQYF.